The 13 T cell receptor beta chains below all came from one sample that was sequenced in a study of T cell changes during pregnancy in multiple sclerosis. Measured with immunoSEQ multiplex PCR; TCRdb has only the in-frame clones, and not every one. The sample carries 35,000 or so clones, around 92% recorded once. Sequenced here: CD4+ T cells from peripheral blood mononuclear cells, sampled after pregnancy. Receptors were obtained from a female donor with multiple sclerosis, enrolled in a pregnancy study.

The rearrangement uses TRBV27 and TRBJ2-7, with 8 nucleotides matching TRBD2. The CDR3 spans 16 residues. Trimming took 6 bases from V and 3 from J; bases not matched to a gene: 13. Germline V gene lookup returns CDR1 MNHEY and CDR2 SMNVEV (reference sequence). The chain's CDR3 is CASRRVAGTGGYEQYF. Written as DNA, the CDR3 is TGTGCCAGCAGGAGGGTAGCGGGGACCGGCGGCTACGAGCAGTACTTC.

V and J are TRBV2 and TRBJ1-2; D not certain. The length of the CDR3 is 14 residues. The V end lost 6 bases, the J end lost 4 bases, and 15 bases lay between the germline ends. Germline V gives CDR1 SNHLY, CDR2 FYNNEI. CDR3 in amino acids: CASRDSSNSYGYTF. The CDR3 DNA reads TGTGCCAGCAGGGACTCATCGAATAGCTATGGCTACACCTTC. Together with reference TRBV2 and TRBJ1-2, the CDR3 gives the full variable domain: EPEVTQTPSHQVTQMGQEVILRCVPISNHLYFYWYRQILGQKVEFLVSFYNNEISEKSEIFDDQFSVERPDGSNFTLKIRSTKLEDSAMYFCASRDSSNSYGYTFGSGTRLTVV.

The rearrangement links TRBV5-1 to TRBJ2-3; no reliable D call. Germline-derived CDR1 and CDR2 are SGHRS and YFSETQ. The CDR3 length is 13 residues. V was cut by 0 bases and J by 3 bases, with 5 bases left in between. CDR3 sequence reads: CASSLVVTDTQYF. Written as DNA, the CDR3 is TGCGCCAGCAGCTTGGTAGTAACAGATACGCAGTATTTT.

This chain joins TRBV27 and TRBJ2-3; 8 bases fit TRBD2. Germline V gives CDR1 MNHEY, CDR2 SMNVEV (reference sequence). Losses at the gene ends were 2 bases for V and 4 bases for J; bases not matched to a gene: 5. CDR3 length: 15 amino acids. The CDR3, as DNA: TGTGCCAGCAGTTTAGTAGCGGGGAGTGCAGATACGCAGTATTTT. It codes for CASSLVAGSADTQYF.

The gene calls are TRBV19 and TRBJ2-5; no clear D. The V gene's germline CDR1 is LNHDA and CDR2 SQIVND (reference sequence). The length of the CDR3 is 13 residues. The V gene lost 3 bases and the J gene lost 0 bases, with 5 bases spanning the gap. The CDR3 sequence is CASSIQYQETQYF. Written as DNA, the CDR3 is TGTGCCAGTAGTATTCAATACCAAGAGACCCAGTACTTC.

CDR3: CASTLAGRTDTQYF. The CDR3 nucleotides are TGTGCCAGCACCCTAGCGGGGCGCACAGATACGCAGTATTTT. This rearrangement joins TRBV2 to TRBJ2-3; the match to TRBD2 covers 9 bases. The CDR3 contains 14 residues. J gave up 1 base and V 7 bases, and 3 bases lay outside the gene matches. Germline V gene data show CDR1 as SNHLY and CDR2 as FYNNEI.

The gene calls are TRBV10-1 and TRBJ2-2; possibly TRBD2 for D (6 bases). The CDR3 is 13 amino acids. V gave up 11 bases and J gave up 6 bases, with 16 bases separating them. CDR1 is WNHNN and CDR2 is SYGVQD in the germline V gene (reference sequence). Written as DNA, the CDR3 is TGCGCCTCACGACTAGATGGTGCCGGGGAGCTGTTTTTT. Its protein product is CASRLDGAGELFF.

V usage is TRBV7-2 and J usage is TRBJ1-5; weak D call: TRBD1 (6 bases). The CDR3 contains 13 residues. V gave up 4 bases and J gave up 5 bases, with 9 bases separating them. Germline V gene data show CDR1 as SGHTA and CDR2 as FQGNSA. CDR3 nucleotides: TGTGCCAGCAGCTCAGGGGTTTATCAGCCCCAGCATTTT. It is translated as CASSSGVYQPQHF.

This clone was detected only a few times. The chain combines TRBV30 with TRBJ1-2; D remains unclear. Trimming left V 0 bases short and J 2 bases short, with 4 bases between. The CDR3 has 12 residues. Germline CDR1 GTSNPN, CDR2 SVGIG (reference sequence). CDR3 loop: CAWSVANYGYTF. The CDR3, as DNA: TGTGCCTGGAGTGTGGCCAACTATGGCTACACCTTC.

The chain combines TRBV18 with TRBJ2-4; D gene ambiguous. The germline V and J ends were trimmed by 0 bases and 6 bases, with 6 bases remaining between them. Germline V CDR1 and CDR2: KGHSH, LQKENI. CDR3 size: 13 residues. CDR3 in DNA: TGTGCCAGCTCACCACCGTCCCTAAACATTCAGTACTTC. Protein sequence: CASSPPSLNIQYF.

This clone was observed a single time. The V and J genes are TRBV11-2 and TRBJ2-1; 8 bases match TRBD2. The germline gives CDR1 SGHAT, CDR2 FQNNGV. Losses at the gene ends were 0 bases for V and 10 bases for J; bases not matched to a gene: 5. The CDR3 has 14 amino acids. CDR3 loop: CASSLESGRGEQFF. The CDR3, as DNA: TGTGCCAGCAGCTTAGAAAGCGGGAGAGGGGAGCAGTTCTTC.

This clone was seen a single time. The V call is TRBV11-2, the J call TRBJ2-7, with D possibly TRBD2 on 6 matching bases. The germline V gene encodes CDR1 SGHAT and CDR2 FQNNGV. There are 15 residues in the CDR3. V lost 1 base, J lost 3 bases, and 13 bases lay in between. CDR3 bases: TGTGCCAGCAGCTTAGGATCGGGAGCCCTCTACGAGCAGTACTTC. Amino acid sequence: CASSLGSGALYEQYF.

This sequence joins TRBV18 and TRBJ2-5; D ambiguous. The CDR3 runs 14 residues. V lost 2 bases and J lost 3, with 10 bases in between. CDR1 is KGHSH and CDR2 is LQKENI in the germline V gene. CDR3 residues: CASSPASVKETQYF. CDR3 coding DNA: TGTGCCAGCTCACCAGCCAGCGTCAAAGAGACCCAGTACTTC. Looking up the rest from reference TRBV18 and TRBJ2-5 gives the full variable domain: NAGVMQNPRHLVRRRGQEARLRCSPMKGHSHVYWYRQLPEEGLKFMVYLQKENIIDESGMPKERFSAEFPKEGPSILRIQQVVRGDSAAYFCASSPASVKETQYFGPGTRLLVL.